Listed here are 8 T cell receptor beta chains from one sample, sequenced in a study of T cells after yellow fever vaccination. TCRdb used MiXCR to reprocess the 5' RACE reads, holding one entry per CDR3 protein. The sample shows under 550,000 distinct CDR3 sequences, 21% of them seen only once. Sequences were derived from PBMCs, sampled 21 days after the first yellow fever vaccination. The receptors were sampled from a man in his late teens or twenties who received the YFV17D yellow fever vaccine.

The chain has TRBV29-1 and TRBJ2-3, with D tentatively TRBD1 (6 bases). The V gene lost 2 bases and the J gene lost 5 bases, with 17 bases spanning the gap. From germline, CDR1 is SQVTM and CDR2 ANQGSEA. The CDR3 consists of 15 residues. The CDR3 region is CSVERGRGEIDTQYF. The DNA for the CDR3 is TGCAGCGTTGAAAGGGGCAGGGGTGAGATAGATACGCAGTATTTT.

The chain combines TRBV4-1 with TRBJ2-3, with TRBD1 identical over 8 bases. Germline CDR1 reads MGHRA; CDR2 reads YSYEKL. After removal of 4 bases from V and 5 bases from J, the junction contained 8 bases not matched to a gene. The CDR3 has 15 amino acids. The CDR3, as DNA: TGCGCCAGCAGCCGGCAGGACAGGGAGCAAGATACGCAGTATTTT. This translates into CASSRQDREQDTQYF.

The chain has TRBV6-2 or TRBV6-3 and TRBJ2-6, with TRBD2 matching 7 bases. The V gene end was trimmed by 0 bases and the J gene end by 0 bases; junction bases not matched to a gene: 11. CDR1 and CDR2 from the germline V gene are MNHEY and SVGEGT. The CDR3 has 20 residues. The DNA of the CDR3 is TGTGCCAGCAGTTACTCGATAGCGGGTAGCGAGGGCTCTGGGGCCAACGTCCTGACTTTC. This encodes CASSYSIAGSEGSGANVLTF.

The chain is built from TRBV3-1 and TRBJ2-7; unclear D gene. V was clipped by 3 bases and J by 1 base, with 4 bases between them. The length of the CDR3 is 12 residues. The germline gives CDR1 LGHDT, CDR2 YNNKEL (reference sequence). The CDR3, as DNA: TGTGCCAGCAGCCACGGGTCCTACGAGCAGTACTTC. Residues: CASSHGSYEQYF.

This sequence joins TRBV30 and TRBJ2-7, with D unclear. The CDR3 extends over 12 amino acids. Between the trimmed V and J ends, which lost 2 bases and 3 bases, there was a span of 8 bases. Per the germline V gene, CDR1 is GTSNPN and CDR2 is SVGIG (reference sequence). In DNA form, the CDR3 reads TGTGCCTGGAGTTCTAACAGCTACGAGCAGTACTTC. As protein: CAWSSNSYEQYF.

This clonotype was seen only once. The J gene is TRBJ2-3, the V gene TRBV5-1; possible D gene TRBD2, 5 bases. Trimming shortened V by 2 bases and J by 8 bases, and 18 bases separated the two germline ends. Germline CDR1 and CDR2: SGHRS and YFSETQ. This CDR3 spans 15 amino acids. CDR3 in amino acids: CASSFLGVGSGTQYF. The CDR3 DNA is TGCGCCAGCAGCTTCTTGGGAGTGGGGTCAGGTACGCAGTATTTT.

In nucleotides, the CDR3 is TGCGCCAGCAGCTTGGACCCCCCCGCAGGGGCGGGAGAGACCCAGTACTTC. It is translated as CASSLDPPAGAGETQYF. The chain has TRBV5-1 and TRBJ2-5; D may be TRBD1 (6 bases). V was pared by 0 bases and J by 4 bases, with 19 bases between. The CDR3 totals 17 residues. Germline values: CDR1 SGHRS, CDR2 YFSETQ.

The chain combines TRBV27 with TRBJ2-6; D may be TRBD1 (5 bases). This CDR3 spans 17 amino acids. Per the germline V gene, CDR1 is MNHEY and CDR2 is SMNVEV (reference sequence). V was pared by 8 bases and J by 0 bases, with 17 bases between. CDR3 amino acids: CASGLRTLNSGANVLTF. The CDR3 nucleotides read TGTGCCAGCGGCTTAAGGACACTCAACTCTGGGGCCAACGTCCTGACTTTC.